The 17 T cell receptor beta chains below come from one sample, sequenced in a study of a mutant IDH1 vaccine in newly diagnosed glioma. These receptors have no known antigen. Generated by immunoSEQ multiplex PCR, the TCRdb table keeps only in-frame clones and is missing some. This sample has 45,000 to 55,000 clones, with around 80% found just once. Time point of the sample: week 35, safety follow-up. All doses held 300 ug of mutant IDH1 20-mer peptide, with topical imiquimod. The source material was PBMCs, sampled from a glioma patient whose treatment included an IDH1 peptide vaccine. The receptors shown here come from a man between 35 and 55 years old with glioma.

The J gene is TRBJ1-5, the V gene TRBV5-6; D may be TRBD1 (6 bases). The CDR3 has 15 residues. V was pared by 5 bases and J by 4 bases, with 16 bases between. The germline V gene encodes CDR1 SGHDT and CDR2 YYEEEE. The CDR3 DNA is TGTGCCAGCAGGTCAGGGGCTTCACCTAATCAGCCCCAGCATTTT. Its translation: CASRSGASPNQPQHF.

V and J are TRBV7-9 and TRBJ1-5; a weak D match, TRBD1 (6 bases). Germline V lookup: CDR1 SEHNR, CDR2 FQNEAQ (reference sequence). There are 14 residues in the CDR3. The germline V and J ends were trimmed by 1 base and 6 bases, with 10 bases remaining between them. CDR3 in amino acids: CASSLGGGSQPQHF. CDR3 nucleotides: TGTGCCAGCAGCTTAGGAGGGGGGAGTCAGCCCCAGCATTTT. Based on the CDR3 plus reference TRBV7-9 and TRBJ1-5, the full variable domain is DTGVSQNPRHKITKRGQNVTFRCDPISEHNRLYWYRQTLGQGPEFLTYFQNEAQLEKSRLLSDRFSAERPKGSFSTLEIQRTEQGDSAMYLCASSLGGGSQPQHFGDGTRLSIL.

The J gene is TRBJ1-6, the V gene TRBV5-6; tentatively, D is TRBD1 (5 bases). The CDR3 is made up of 15 amino acids. Trimming shortened V by 5 bases and J by 6 bases, and 15 bases separated the two germline ends. Looked up from germline, CDR1 is SGHDT and CDR2 is YYEEEE. CDR3 DNA: TGTGCCAGCAGGGGGCGGGGGAAGAGTAATTCACCCCTCCACTTT. It translates to CASRGRGKSNSPLHF.

The chain recombines TRBV19 with TRBJ1-2, with D unresolved. In germline, CDR1 is LNHDA, CDR2 SQIVND (reference sequence). V gave up 1 base and J gave up 5 bases, with 8 bases separating them. This CDR3 spans 13 amino acids. The CDR3 is CASSIGRMYGYTF. CDR3 bases: TGTGCCAGTAGTATAGGGCGGATGTATGGCTACACCTTC.

A single count supports this clone. V gene TRBV2 combines with J gene TRBJ2-7, with D perhaps assigned TRBD1 or TRBD2 (6 bases each). Looked up from germline, CDR1 is SNHLY and CDR2 is FYNNEI. This CDR3 region has 15 residues. Trimming took off 6 bases at V and 1 base at J, with 16 bases between the two ends. The CDR3 loop is CASRTNGGLSYEQYF. CDR3 DNA: TGTGCCAGCAGAACTAACGGGGGCCTTTCCTACGAGCAGTACTTC.

This clone appeared a few times. Since the CDR3 does not end with the conserved phenylalanine or tryptophan, this likely comes from a read error. The DNA is left out, because the CDR3 cannot be placed on it with certainty; the CDR3 is given as TCRdb lists it. The J gene is TRBJ1-4, the V gene TRBV25-1. Germline V lookup: CDR1 MGHDK, CDR2 SYGVNS. The CDR3 totals 8 residues, both ends included. CDR3 amino acids: CASFTRPE.

This chain connects TRBV27 to TRBJ1-3; D remains ambiguous. Germline V gene sequence: CDR1 MNHEY, CDR2 SMNVEV (reference sequence). The CDR3 loop spans 13 amino acids. The ends were cut back, 0 bases at V and 5 bases at J, with 5 bases in the middle. The CDR3 coding sequence is TGTGCCAGCAGTTTATCGCCGCGAAACACCATATATTTT. This sequence encodes CASSLSPRNTIYF.

The gene calls are TRBV29-1 and TRBJ1-2; tentative D call: TRBD1 (6 bases). Trimming shortened V by 4 bases and J by 4 bases, and 10 bases separated the two germline ends. This CDR3 contains 12 residues. The germline CDR1 and CDR2 sequences are SQVTM and ANQGSEA. CDR3: CSVAGGSYGYTF. CDR3 coding DNA: TGCAGCGTTGCTGGGGGCTCCTATGGCTACACCTTC. Looking up the rest from reference TRBV29-1 and TRBJ1-2 gives the full variable domain: SAVISQKPSRDICQRGTSLTIQCQVDSQVTMMFWYRQQPGQSLTLIATANQGSEATYESGFVIDKFPISRPNLTFSTLTVSNMSPEDSSIYLCSVAGGSYGYTFGSGTRLTVV.

The gene calls are TRBV5-1 and TRBJ1-5; TRBD1 aligns across 8 bases. Germline V gene data show CDR1 as SGHRS and CDR2 as YFSETQ. The CDR3 spans 15 residues. J gave up 6 bases and V 3 bases, and 8 bases lay outside the gene matches. The CDR3 DNA reads as TGCGCCAGCAGCTGGGCAGGGGGCGTGGGTCAGCCCCAGCATTTT. As protein: CASSWAGGVGQPQHF.

The chain is built from TRBV6-6 and TRBJ1-6, with 7 bases fitting TRBD1. Trimming cost V 6 bases and J 5 bases; bases outside gene matches: 7. The CDR3 contains 15 residues. Germline V gene data show CDR1 as MNHNY and CDR2 as SVGAGI (reference sequence). The DNA for the CDR3 is TGTGCCAGCAGCAAAGGACAGGCTAATAATTCACCCCTCCACTTT. Protein sequence: CASSKGQANNSPLHF.

The genes are TRBV10-1 and TRBJ1-1; D possibly corresponds to TRBD1 (6 bases). V lost 0 bases to trimming and J lost 4 bases, with 12 bases between them. Germline-derived CDR1 and CDR2 are WNHNN and SYGVQD (reference sequence). The CDR3 runs 15 residues. The CDR3 sequence is CASSESRGASTEAFF. CDR3 DNA sequence: TGCGCCAGCAGTGAGTCCCGGGGGGCGAGCACTGAAGCTTTCTTT.

This chain's CDR3 is CASSLEGPTGGQFF. The CDR3 nucleotides are TGTGCCAGCAGCTTAGAGGGTCCTACAGGGGGGCAGTTCTTC. This sequence joins TRBV7-6 and TRBJ2-1, with 8 bases identical to TRBD1. CDR3 length: 14 amino acids. Germline values: CDR1 SGHVS, CDR2 FNYEAQ. The V segment lost 1 base and the J segment 12 bases; nucleotides outside the gene matches: 8.

Turning to this clone: One junction end disagrees with the germline gene, perhaps due to a read error. The chain carries TRBV13 and TRBJ2-7; no clear D gene. This CDR3 contains 12 residues. Germline-derived CDR1 and CDR2 are PRHDT and FYEKMQ (reference sequence). The CDR3, as DNA: TGTGCCAGCAGCTTAGTTAAAGGGAACCTAGACTTC. It codes for CASSLVKGNLDF.

The chain combines TRBV9 with TRBJ2-3; 11 bases are shared with TRBD2. Germline V gene lookup returns CDR1 SGDLS and CDR2 YYNGEE. The CDR3 loop spans 18 amino acids. V lost 3 bases and J lost 0; bases outside the gene matches: 9. The CDR3 region is CASSARGSGGASTDTQYF. The CDR3 DNA follows: TGTGCCAGCAGCGCCCGGGGTAGCGGGGGGGCTAGCACAGATACGCAGTATTTT. Full variable domain (rest looked up from reference TRBV9 and TRBJ2-3): DSGVTQTPKHLITATGQRVTLRCSPRSGDLSVYWYQQSLDQGLQFLIQYYNGEERAKGNILERFSAQQFPDLHSELNLSSLELGDSALYFCASSARGSGGASTDTQYFGPGTRLTVL.

The V and J genes are TRBV15 and TRBJ1-5, with TRBD1 as a possible D gene (6 bases). V lost 6 bases and J 4 bases, leaving 13 bases between the germline ends. CDR1 and CDR2 from the germline V gene are LNHNV and YYDKDF (reference sequence). The CDR3 loop spans 14 amino acids. CDR3 region: CATRAGAGNQPQHF. In DNA, the CDR3 is TGTGCCACCAGGGCGGGGGCGGGTAATCAGCCCCAGCATTTT.

The V gene is TRBV6-1, the J gene TRBJ1-1, with TRBD1 matching over 8 bases. CDR1 is MNHNS and CDR2 is SASEGT in the germline V gene. The CDR3 is 15 residues long. Trimming took 5 bases from V and 0 from J; bases not matched to a gene: 5. DNA of the CDR3: TGTGCCAGCAGTTGGACAGGGAACTTGAACACTGAAGCTTTCTTT. This translates into CASSWTGNLNTEAFF.

The gene calls are TRBV5-4 and TRBJ2-6, with 7 bases that match TRBD1. Germline V gives CDR1 SGHNT, CDR2 YYREEE (reference sequence). V lost 4 bases and J lost 0; bases outside the gene matches: 4. CDR3 size: 16 residues. The CDR3: CASSRQGTSGANVLTF. In DNA, the CDR3 is TGTGCCAGCAGCCGACAGGGAACCTCTGGGGCCAACGTCCTGACTTTC.